The clone carrying this TCR beta chain came up once. The sample is drawn from a study of blood T cell repertoires in COVID-19. Study background: Researchers got acute and convalescent COVID-19 samples from the United States, Italy and Spain. PBMCs, B-cell-depleted T cells, or T cells were the source of the cDNA or gDNA that made up the material.

CDR1 is SGHTA, CDR2 FQGTGA, per germline. This CDR3 has 16 residues. V was clipped by 1 base and J by 4 bases; unmatched bases: 5. The authors' processing: Amplification from reference gene primers served as the basis for estimated nucleated cell counts. Repertoires were generated with immunoSEQ multiplex PCR, while TCRdb's copy carries only in-frame clones and drops some. That table supplies the V and J calls and clone size; D and trimming were determined from the DNA. This sample has 200,000 to 300,000 clones; about 93% occur once, and the top ten carry more than 0.65%. Source material: peripheral blood. The TCR originated in a man aged 25-45 years with COVID-19, enrolled during active disease. This rearrangement joins TRBV7-3 to TRBJ2-3, with 10 bases aligning to TRBD2. In DNA, the CDR3 is TGTGCCAGCAGCTTAATGGCTAGCGGGGGACCAGATACGCAGTATTTT. Translation gives CASSLMASGGPDTQYF.